The T cell receptor (beta chain) described here comes from a study of T-cell reconstitution after alpha-beta-depleted transplantation in children. Study results and caveats: When one year had passed after transplant, most T-cell counts and diversity came from newly produced T cells. Alpha-beta T cells about two months after transplant reportedly derived from several hundred expanded graft clones. High day-60 TCRbeta diversity in some patients came from surviving recipient T cells and thymic progenitors.

The table lists this clonotype with a few counts. Its antigen remains unknown. It was with unique molecular identifiers that the TCRbeta library was prepared. TCRdb ran MiXCR on the PCR reads and lists one entry per CDR3 protein. The sample has about 300,000 distinct CDR3 sequences, roughly 8.2% seen once; the top ten hold approximately 9.6%. V lost 2 bases and J 3 bases, leaving 16 bases between the germline ends. This CDR3 has 16 amino acids. V is TRBV12-3 or TRBV12-4 and J is TRBJ1-2; no clear D. Sequenced here: peripheral blood, sampled 360 days after TCRalphabeta/CD19-depleted stem cell transplant. This TCR came from a female patient aged 2 to 10 who had a stem cell transplant for Fanconi anemia, so the T cells may come from the graft donor. The CDR3 DNA reads TGTGCCAGCAGTTTATCAGTCCTCCCCCTCTACTATGGCTACACCTTC. Protein: CASSLSVLPLYYGYTF.